The clone carrying this T cell receptor beta chain was seen a handful of times. As yet, its antigen is unknown. This sample stems from a study of early T cells in non-severe SARS-CoV-2 infection. Background on the study: Alpha and beta chains were unpaired, from unsorted whole-blood bulk RNA.

V lost 5 bases to trimming and J lost 4 bases, with 26 bases between them. Germline-derived CDR1 and CDR2 are SGHTA and FQGNSA. The CDR3 has 18 amino acids. Researchers tagged individual cDNA molecules with unique molecular identifiers. TCRdb used MiXCR to reprocess the 5' RACE reads, holding one entry per CDR3 protein. The data show 65,000 to 90,000 distinct CDR3 sequences, roughly 12% seen once. Study-level points and caveats: A preference for anti-spike CD8 responses marked VDJdb matching, which missed private and CD4 specificities.

Sequences were obtained from whole blood. This chain uses TRBV7-2 with TRBJ1-2; unclear D gene. The TCR comes from an adult who was a healthcare worker with PCR-confirmed SARS-CoV-2 infection or an uninfected control (not recorded which). CDR3 amino acids: CASSPERGTRAGSYGYTF. The CDR3 DNA sequence: TGTGCCAGCAGCCCGGAGCGGGGTACCCGCGCGGGGAGCTATGGCTACACCTTC. Variable domain in full (rest from reference TRBV7-2 and TRBJ1-2): GAGVSQSPSNKVTEKGKDVELRCDPISGHTALYWYRQSLGQGLEFLIYFQGNSAPDKSGLPSDRFSAERTGGSVSTLTIQRTQQEDSAVYLCASSPERGTRAGSYGYTFGSGTRLTVV.